The 23 T cell receptor beta chains below come from one sample, sequenced in a study of T cells after somatic rescue of genetic block. Produced via immunoSEQ multiplex PCR; TCRdb's table is partial and in-frame only. The sample holds about 68,000 clones; around 90% are singletons and the top ten take 2.9%. The sample taken for sequencing was peripheral blood mononuclear cells (PBMCs). Source of these receptors: a man in his forties or fifties.

The chain is built from TRBV13 and TRBJ1-6, with 9 bases aligning to TRBD1. Unmatched junction bases numbered 3, after V lost 5 bases and J lost 7 bases. From germline, CDR1 is PRHDT and CDR2 FYEKMQ (reference sequence). The CDR3 runs to 14 residues. The CDR3 is CASSAGQGNSPLHF. Written as DNA, the CDR3 is TGTGCCAGCAGCGCGGGACAGGGCAATTCACCCCTCCACTTT.

The chain links TRBV7-9 to TRBJ2-7, with TRBD2 as a possible D gene (5 bases). The germline CDR1 and CDR2 sequences are SEHNR and FQNEAQ (reference sequence). The CDR3 covers 16 residues. V was shortened by 1 base and J by 4 bases, with 17 bases between the two germline ends. The CDR3, as DNA: TGTGCCAGCAGCTTAGGGACTTTTGGGTCCCCTTACGAGCAGTACTTC. It yields the protein CASSLGTFGSPYEQYF.

This chain uses TRBV5-1 with TRBJ2-7; 9 bases are a match to TRBD1. The germline CDR1 and CDR2 sequences are SGHRS and YFSETQ. CDR3 size: 14 residues. V shed 9 bases and J 2 bases; nucleotides not matched to a gene: 9. Here the CDR3 reads CATSTGGSPYEQYF. The CDR3 nucleotides read TGCGCCACCTCAACAGGGGGCTCCCCCTACGAGCAGTACTTC.

The rearrangement joins TRBV18 to TRBJ2-3, with D unclear. The ends were cut back, 2 bases at V and 4 bases at J, with 7 bases in the middle. The CDR3 is made up of 13 amino acids. The germline V gene has CDR1 KGHSH and CDR2 LQKENI. The CDR3, as DNA: TGTGCCAGCTCACCAAAGATACCAGATACGCAGTATTTT. Translating it yields CASSPKIPDTQYF.

The chain recombines TRBV6-1 with TRBJ1-2; the D is unclear. This CDR3 comprises 15 residues. Germline V CDR1 and CDR2: MNHNS, SASEGT. V was pared by 0 bases and J by 8 bases, with 16 bases between. This CDR3 reads CASSEARRDYSGYTF. The CDR3 DNA reads as TGTGCCAGCAGTGAAGCACGGCGCGATTATTCCGGCTACACCTTC.

The J gene is TRBJ2-4, the V gene TRBV7-9; D is possibly TRBD1 or TRBD2 (5 bases each). Per the germline V gene, CDR1 is SEHNR and CDR2 is FQNEAQ (reference sequence). The CDR3 extends over 15 amino acids. Trimming cost V 5 bases and J 0 bases, with 11 bases left between them. This chain's CDR3 is CASSRDGLAKNIQYF. In nucleotides, the CDR3 is TGTGCCAGCAGCCGGGACGGTCTAGCCAAAAACATTCAGTACTTC. The entire variable domain, with the rest obtained from reference TRBV7-9 and TRBJ2-4, is as follows: DTGVSQNPRHKITKRGQNVTFRCDPISEHNRLYWYRQTLGQGPEFLTYFQNEAQLEKSRLLSDRFSAERPKGSFSTLEIQRTEQGDSAMYLCASSRDGLAKNIQYFGAGTRLSVL.

J is TRBJ2-5 and V is TRBV5-1; weak D call: TRBD1 (5 bases). With 0 bases removed from V and 2 bases from J, the gap between germline ends came to 14 bases. Germline V gives CDR1 SGHRS, CDR2 YFSETQ. The CDR3 runs 16 residues. The CDR3 bases are TGCGCCAGCAGCTTGGGGACATGGTTGAGGCAAGAGACCCAGTACTTC. Translated: CASSLGTWLRQETQYF.

CDR3 in amino acids: CASSPYQETQYF. The CDR3 DNA follows: TGTGCCAGCAGCCCGTACCAAGAGACCCAGTACTTC. V is TRBV11-2 and J is TRBJ2-5; D uncertain. This CDR3 spans 12 amino acids. V was cut by 5 bases and J by 0 bases, with 4 bases left in between. Germline V gives CDR1 SGHAT, CDR2 FQNNGV.

This chain links TRBV18 with TRBJ1-4; no clear D gene. This CDR3 region has 13 residues. Between the trimmed V and J ends, which lost 2 bases and 1 base, there was a span of 2 bases. CDR1 is KGHSH, CDR2 LQKENI, per germline. The CDR3 DNA sequence: TGTGCCAGCTCACCAGGAACTAATGAAAAACTGTTTTTT. It translates to CASSPGTNEKLFF. Full variable domain (outside the CDR3, taken from reference TRBV18 and TRBJ1-4): NAGVMQNPRHLVRRRGQEARLRCSPMKGHSHVYWYRQLPEEGLKFMVYLQKENIIDESGMPKERFSAEFPKEGPSILRIQQVVRGDSAAYFCASSPGTNEKLFFGSGTQLSVL.

This sequence joins TRBV7-9 and TRBJ2-6, with D perhaps TRBD1 or TRBD2 (5 bases each). Germline-derived CDR1 and CDR2 are SEHNR and FQNEAQ (reference sequence). The CDR3 has 18 amino acids. Trimming stripped 5 bases from V and 1 base from J, with 18 bases between. The CDR3 DNA reads TGTGCCAGCAGCACCCGGGGCGATGATCGTTCTGGGGCCAACGTCCTGACTTTC. Amino acids: CASSTRGDDRSGANVLTF.

The chain carries TRBV18 and TRBJ2-7; TRBD1 matches at 9 bases. This CDR3 comprises 14 residues. Germline lookup yields CDR1 KGHSH and CDR2 LQKENI. Germline trimming cut 1 base from V and 2 bases from J; bases unmatched to any gene: 0. The CDR3 DNA reads TGTGCCAGCTCACCACGACAGGGGGCCTACGAGCAGTACTTC. It translates to CASSPRQGAYEQYF.

The chain combines TRBV5-1 with TRBJ2-7; D possibly corresponds to TRBD1 (5 bases). There are 11 residues in the CDR3. In germline, CDR1 is SGHRS, CDR2 YFSETQ. V was trimmed by 4 bases and J by 5 bases, leaving 7 bases between them. The CDR3 nucleotides are TGCGCCAGCAGCGAGACAGACGAGCAGTACTTC. Protein: CASSETDEQYF.

V is TRBV6-5 and J is TRBJ2-1; D perhaps matches TRBD2 (5 bases). Germline CDR1 reads MNHEY; CDR2 reads SVGAGI. The CDR3 is 13 residues long. Trimming removed 6 bases from V and 6 bases from J, with 12 bases in between. The CDR3 DNA is TGTGCCAGCAGGCCACCCCTAGCCAATGAGCAGTTCTTC. Translation gives CASRPPLANEQFF.

This chain connects TRBV10-2 to TRBJ1-4; D is possibly TRBD1 (5 bases). With 8 bases removed from V and 5 bases from J, the gap between germline ends came to 24 bases. This CDR3 is 17 amino acids long. Germline V lookup: CDR1 WSHSY, CDR2 SAAADI. CDR3 loop: CASRGPMAPFRNEKLFF. CDR3 sequence (DNA): TGCGCCAGCCGGGGACCCATGGCCCCTTTCAGAAATGAAAAACTGTTTTTT.

V usage is TRBV9 and J usage is TRBJ2-1, with D perhaps TRBD1 or TRBD2 (5 bases each). Germline CDR1 and CDR2: SGDLS and YYNGEE. V was pared by 0 bases and J by 10 bases, with 17 bases between. The CDR3 is 15 residues long. The DNA for the CDR3 is TGTGCCAGCAGCGTAGACCGGGGCTCCCATAGGGAGCAGTTCTTC. Amino acid sequence: CASSVDRGSHREQFF.

V is TRBV27 and J is TRBJ2-7, with 9 bases aligning to TRBD1. Germline V gene data show CDR1 as MNHEY and CDR2 as SMNVEV (reference sequence). Trimming at V came to 5 bases and at J to 7 bases, leaving 9 bases not matched to a gene. The CDR3 contains 14 residues. CDR3: CASSPDRQGGEQYF. The CDR3 DNA reads as TGTGCCAGCAGTCCCGACCGACAGGGGGGGGAGCAGTACTTC.

The chain couples TRBV5-4 to TRBJ1-1, with no clear D. The CDR3 has 12 residues. V was clipped by 10 bases and J by 3 bases, with 13 bases between them. In germline, CDR1 is SGHNT, CDR2 YYREEE (reference sequence). Here the CDR3 reads CAGHGPDTEAFF. The CDR3 DNA reads TGTGCCGGCCACGGTCCTGACACTGAAGCTTTCTTT. Complete variable domain (other parts from reference TRBV5-4 and TRBJ1-1): ETGVTQSPTHLIKTRGQQVTLRCSSQSGHNTVSWYQQALGQGPQFIFQYYREEENGRGNFPPRFSGLQFPNYSSELNVNALELDDSALYLCAGHGPDTEAFFGQGTRLTVV.

V and J are TRBV11-2 and TRBJ2-5, with 8 bases lining up with TRBD1. This CDR3 is built from 15 residues. Germline-derived CDR1 and CDR2 are SGHAT and FQNNGV. V lost 5 bases, J lost 2 bases, and 7 bases stayed unmatched. The CDR3: CASSPRGDRQETQYF. Here the CDR3 DNA reads TGTGCCAGCAGCCCGAGAGGGGACAGGCAAGAGACCCAGTACTTC.

The chain joins TRBV4-2 to TRBJ1-1; D remains unclear. This CDR3 has 14 amino acids. The germline CDR1 and CDR2 sequences are LGHNA and YNFKEQ. Trimming pared 5 bases from V and 5 bases from J, leaving 15 bases between. The CDR3 sequence is CASSLGRLTTEAFF. Here the CDR3 DNA reads TGTGCCAGCAGCTTGGGTAGATTGACGACTGAAGCTTTCTTT.

The J gene is TRBJ1-4, the V gene TRBV4-1; D gene uncertain. The CDR3 has 16 residues. The V end lost 2 bases, the J end lost 6 bases, and 16 bases lay between the germline ends. CDR1 and CDR2 from the germline V gene are MGHRA and YSYEKL. CDR3 DNA sequence: TGCGCCAGCAGCCAATCAGTTGTCCAACGGGATGAAAAACTGTTTTTT. Residues: CASSQSVVQRDEKLFF.

This chain connects TRBV10-2 to TRBJ2-3; a weak D match, TRBD2 (6 bases). Deletions cut 11 bases from V and 2 bases from J, with 23 bases between. Germline V lookup: CDR1 WSHSY, CDR2 SAAADI. CDR3 length: 16 amino acids. DNA of the CDR3: TGCGCCTCTCAAATCCGGGACTTCTACAACACAGATACGCAGTATTTT. Amino acids: CASQIRDFYNTDTQYF.

A remark on this clone: Other DNA sequences within the sample encode an identical CDR3. The V gene is TRBV9, the J gene TRBJ1-1; 8 bases match TRBD1. Per the germline V gene, CDR1 is SGDLS and CDR2 is YYNGEE. The junction had 8 bases not matched to a gene; V was cut back by 3 bases and J by 4 bases. The length of the CDR3 is 15 residues. CDR3 amino acids: CASSERTGPATEAFF. CDR3 DNA: TGTGCCAGCAGCGAAAGGACAGGGCCGGCCACTGAAGCTTTCTTT.

The chain joins TRBV18 to TRBJ2-1, with D maybe TRBD2 (7 bases). From germline, CDR1 is KGHSH and CDR2 LQKENI. The CDR3 extends over 14 amino acids. The V gene lost 3 bases and the J gene lost 9 bases, with 15 bases spanning the gap. The CDR3 here is CASSPSGGSGEQFF. The CDR3 DNA reads TGTGCCAGCTCACCGTCGGGGGGCTCTGGTGAGCAGTTCTTC. Full variable domain (rest looked up from reference TRBV18 and TRBJ2-1): NAGVMQNPRHLVRRRGQEARLRCSPMKGHSHVYWYRQLPEEGLKFMVYLQKENIIDESGMPKERFSAEFPKEGPSILRIQQVVRGDSAAYFCASSPSGGSGEQFFGPGTRLTVL.